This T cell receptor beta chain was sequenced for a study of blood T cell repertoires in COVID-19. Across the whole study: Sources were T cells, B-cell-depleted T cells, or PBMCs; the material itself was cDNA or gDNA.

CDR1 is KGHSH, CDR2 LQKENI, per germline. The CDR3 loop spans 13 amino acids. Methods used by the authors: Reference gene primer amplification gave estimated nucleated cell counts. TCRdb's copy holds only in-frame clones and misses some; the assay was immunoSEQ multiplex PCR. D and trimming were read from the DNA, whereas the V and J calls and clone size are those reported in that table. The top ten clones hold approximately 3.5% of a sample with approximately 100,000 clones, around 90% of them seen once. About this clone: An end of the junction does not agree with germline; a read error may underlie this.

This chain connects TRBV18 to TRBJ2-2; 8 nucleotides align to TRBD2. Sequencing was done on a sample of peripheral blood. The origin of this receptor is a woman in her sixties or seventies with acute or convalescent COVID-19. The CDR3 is CASSLGLEGELFF. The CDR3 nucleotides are TGTGCCAGCTCATTGGGACTAGAAGGGGAACTGTTTTTT.